A selection of T cell receptor beta chains follows, all from one sample in a study of shared clonotypes between healthy human individuals. Measured with immunoSEQ multiplex PCR; TCRdb has only the in-frame clones, and not every one. The sample includes roughly 2.5 million clones, approximately 90% of them seen just once. The sequenced sample consisted of naive CD4+ T cells sorted from blood. Receptors originate from a man aged 18 to 29 in good health. Both conserved end residues are part of each CDR3. The order of the fields is clone size, D gene, J gene, V gene, CDR3 length, CDR3 DNA, CDR3 protein. The D gene is left open where the match is weak. Rows may omit the clone size; those that give it use once, few, many or a size class.

.,.,TRBJ2-3,TRBV20-1,11,TGCAGTATCATCCTCACAGATACGCAGTATTTT,CSIILTDTQYF
.,.,TRBJ2-4,TRBV29-1,15,TGCAGCGTTGAAGGGAGACTCTCCCAGGAAAACATTCAGTACTTC,CSVEGRLSQENIQYF
.,TRBD1,TRBJ1-1,TRBV9,14,TGTGCCAGCAGCCCGACAGGGGGCGGTGGTGAAGCTTTCTTT,CASSPTGGGGEAFF
.,.,TRBJ2-5,TRBV10-2,14,TGCGCCAGCAGTGAGAGCGGCAGCCAAGAGACCCAGTACTTC,CASSESGSQETQYF
once,.,TRBJ2-3,TRBV18,12,TGTGCCAGCTCACCTCGCGAAGATACGCAGTATTTT,CASSPREDTQYF
.,TRBD1,TRBJ1-2,TRBV5-4,13,TGTGCCAGCAGCTCAACAGGACAGGGGAGCTACACCTTC,CASSSTGQGSYTF
.,.,TRBJ1-1,TRBV5-1,13,TGCGCCAGCAGCTTGGCGTCGGGGATTGAAGCTTTCTTT,CASSLASGIEAFF
.,TRBD1,TRBJ1-6,TRBV27,16,TGTGCCAGCAGGACCGAACAGGGGGGAGCCCATTCACCCCTCCACTTT,CASRTEQGGAHSPLHF
few,.,TRBJ2-2,TRBV6-6,13,TGTGCCAGCAGTTCGGGACCCCGCGGCGGGCTGTTTTTT,CASSSGPRGGLFF
once,.,TRBJ2-2,TRBV11-3,15,TGTGCCAGCAGCCCAGTTGGAGCGACCCCCGGGGAGCTGTTTTTT,CASSPVGATPGELFF
.,.,TRBJ2-7,TRBV25-1,14,TGTGCCAGCAGTCACGGGACCGAATCCTACGAGCAGTACTTC,CASSHGTESYEQYF
.,.,TRBJ1-5,TRBV19,16,TGTGCCAGTAGTATAGCCCAGGGGCTGGGGGATCAGCCCCAGCATTTT,CASSIAQGLGDQPQHF
.,.,TRBJ1-5,TRBV28,14,TGTGCCAGCAGCCCTAAGGGGAGACGGCAGCCCCAGCATTTT,CASSPKGRRQPQHF
.,.,TRBJ1-1,TRBV6-5,13,TGTGCCAGCAGTAACGGACAGCACACTGAAGCTTTCTTT,CASSNGQHTEAFF
.,TRBD2,TRBJ2-1,TRBV15,15,TGTGCCACCAGCAGGGGACTAGCGGGGACCTCGGAGCAGTTCTTC,CATSRGLAGTSEQFF
.,.,TRBJ2-7,TRBV9,15,TGTGCCAGCAGCGTAGATATCAACGGGATCGGCGAGCAGTACTTC,CASSVDINGIGEQYF
.,.,TRBJ2-5,TRBV19,15,TGTGCCAGTAGCCTAGTAGGGGGTTTCCAAGAGACCCAGTACTTC,CASSLVGGFQETQYF
.,TRBD1,TRBJ2-7,TRBV6-6,13,TGTGCCAGCACAGTACAGGGGACCTACGAGCAGTACTTC,CASTVQGTYEQYF
.,.,TRBJ2-7,TRBV25-1,13,TGTGCCAGCTCCACAGGGAGCTCCTACGAGCAGTACTTC,CASSTGSSYEQYF
.,.,TRBJ2-5,TRBV30,14,TGTGCCTGGAGTGTCCAATTCGGACTCGGAAAGCAGTACTTC,CAWSVQFGLGKQYF
.,.,TRBJ1-3,TRBV12-5,15,TGTGCTAGTGGAGTGGTTGTGAGCTCTGGAAACACCATATATTTT,CASGVVVSSGNTIYF
.,TRBD1,TRBJ2-3,TRBV7-9,18,TGTGCCAGCAGTAACACCCTCGGGACAGGGTTTATCACAGATACGCAGTATTTT,CASSNTLGTGFITDTQYF
.,.,TRBJ1-1,TRBV2,13,TGTGCCAGCGGTCGCTCAACGAACACTGAAGCTTTCTTT,CASGRSTNTEAFF
.,.,TRBJ1-3,TRBV6-1,13,TGTGCCAGCATCCACCGGGGTGGAAACACCATATATTTT,CASIHRGGNTIYF
.,.,TRBJ2-1,TRBV30,14,TGTGCCTGGCAGAGGGGGGGGCTCTACAATGAGCAGTTCTTC,CAWQRGGLYNEQFF
.,.,TRBJ1-5,TRBV28,16,TGTGCCAGCAGTCTGGGGGGAGTTTATAGCAATCAGCCCCAGCATTTT,CASSLGGVYSNQPQHF
once,.,TRBJ2-4,TRBV4-2,19,TGTGCCAGCAGCCAAGAGTCACCTACCAGTAATCTAGCCAAAAACATTCAGTACTTC,CASSQESPTSNLAKNIQYF
.,.,TRBJ2-7,TRBV10-3,14,TGTGCCGCGAAGATTCGGGACACCTCCTACGAGCAGTACTTC,CAAKIRDTSYEQYF
.,.,TRBJ1-6,TRBV7-9,14,TGTGCCAGCAGCTTAAGCATGGGTTATTCACCCCTCCACTTT,CASSLSMGYSPLHF
.,TRBD2,TRBJ2-5,TRBV10-3,14,TGTGCCATCAGGGCGGGAGGGGTACAAGAGACCCAGTACTTC,CAIRAGGVQETQYF
.,.,TRBJ2-5,TRBV6-1,18,TGTGCCAGCAGCGAATCAAGGATCCGAGCTCGAAAATTGGAGACCCAGTACTTC,CASSESRIRARKLETQYF
once,TRBD1,TRBJ2-7,TRBV4-3,15,TGCGCCAGCAGCCAAGAGGACAGGGGTACGGGCGAGCAGTACTTC,CASSQEDRGTGEQYF